The T cell receptor beta chain described here comes from a study of blood T cells in healthy people across ages. Study in general: Template switching caught about one barcoded beta molecule for each two T cells. Study-wide findings and caveats: Long-lived and aged donors differed, with more naive CD4+ cells and higher diversity in the long-lived.

The CDR3 runs 14 residues. Germline CDR1 SQVTM, CDR2 ANQGSEA. Germline trimming cut 6 bases from V and 3 bases from J; bases unmatched to any gene: 8. Donor samples were obtained from healthy Caucasian individuals from Russia, aged roughly 6 to 90. The table lists this clonotype with many counts. Its specificity is unknown. A sample-barcoded 5' primer and a J-beta primer mix were used in a second PCR of about 7 to 11 cycles. TCRdb analysed the 5' RACE reads with MiXCR anew, one entry per CDR3 protein. The profile shows hundreds of thousands of distinct CDR3 sequences, roughly 44% of them singletons. This receptor was obtained from a man aged 55-75 years in good health. The sequenced material came from blood. The chain has TRBV29-1 and TRBJ1-5, with 7 bases lining up with TRBD1. CDR3 sequence (DNA): TGCAGCGTGCGACAGGGTGGGGACAATCAGCCCCAGCATTTT. This gives the protein CSVRQGGDNQPQHF.